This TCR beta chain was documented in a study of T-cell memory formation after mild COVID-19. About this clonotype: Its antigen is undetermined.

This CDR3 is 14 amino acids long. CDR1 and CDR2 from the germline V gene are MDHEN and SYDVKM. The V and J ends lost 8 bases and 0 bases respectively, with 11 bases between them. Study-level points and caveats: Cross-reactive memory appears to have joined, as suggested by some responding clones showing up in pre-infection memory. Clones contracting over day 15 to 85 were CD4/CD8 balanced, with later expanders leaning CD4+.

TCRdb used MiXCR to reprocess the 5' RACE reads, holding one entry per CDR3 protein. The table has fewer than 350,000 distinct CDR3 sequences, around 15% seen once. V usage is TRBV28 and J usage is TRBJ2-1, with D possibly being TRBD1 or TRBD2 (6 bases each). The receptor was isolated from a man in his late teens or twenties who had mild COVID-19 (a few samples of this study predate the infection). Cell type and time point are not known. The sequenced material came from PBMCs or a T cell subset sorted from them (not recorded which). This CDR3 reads CASRGTISYNEQFF. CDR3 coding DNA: TGTGCCAGCCGCGGGACAATCTCCTACAATGAGCAGTTCTTC.